The entry below describes one TCR beta chain. The antigen remains undetermined. Healthy and HIV-negative, the adult donors had no recent acute infections or vaccinations. Trimming cost V 4 bases and J 3 bases; bases outside gene matches: 5. This CDR3 spans 14 amino acids. The germline gives CDR1 SGDLS, CDR2 YYNGEE. The data were obtained in a study of shared clonotypes between healthy human individuals. General observations from the study: An anticipated effect of sequencing depth on clonotype sharing among donors was recognized. The study found roughly 5.3% of naive CD4 clonotypes shared across several donors. Generation probability values for non-shared clonotypes were lower than those for clonotypes shared by all four donors.

Method: immunoSEQ multiplex PCR; TCRdb's copy keeps in-frame clones and lacks some. The sample shows 2 million to 3 million clones, about 92% of them seen only once. The sequence was obtained from a man aged 18 to 30 in good health. The sequencing input was naive CD4+ T cells sorted from blood. Subset of the sample: CD45RA+ positively selected. J is TRBJ2-5 and V is TRBV9; the match to TRBD1 covers 8 bases. This chain's CDR3 is CASSPRQGKETQYF. CDR3 nucleotides: TGTGCCAGCAGCCCCCGACAGGGGAAAGAGACCCAGTACTTC.